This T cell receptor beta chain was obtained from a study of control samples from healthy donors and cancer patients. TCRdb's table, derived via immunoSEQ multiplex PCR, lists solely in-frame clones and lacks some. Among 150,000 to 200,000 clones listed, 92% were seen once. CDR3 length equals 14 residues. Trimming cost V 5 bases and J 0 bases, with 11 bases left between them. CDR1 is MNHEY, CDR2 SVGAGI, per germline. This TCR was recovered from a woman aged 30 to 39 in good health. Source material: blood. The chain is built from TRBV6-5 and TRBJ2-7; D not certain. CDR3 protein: CASSRTPSSYEQYF. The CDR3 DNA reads TGTGCCAGCAGTCGGACCCCCAGCTCCTACGAGCAGTACTTC.